This T cell receptor beta chain came from a study of T cell changes during pregnancy in multiple sclerosis. Germline-derived CDR1 and CDR2 are SGHNT and YYREEE (reference sequence). The CDR3 extends over 16 amino acids. The V and J ends lost 2 bases and 1 base respectively, with 13 bases between them. Clones were read by immunoSEQ multiplex PCR, and TCRdb kept only the in-frame ones, dropping some. The repertoire consists of approximately 110,000 clones, with roughly nine tenths occurring once and the leading ten covering approximately 3.5%. The input for sequencing was peripheral blood, taken after pregnancy. The sequence was obtained from a female donor with multiple sclerosis, enrolled in a pregnancy study. This rearrangement joins TRBV5-4 to TRBJ2-1; D unresolved. This chain's CDR3 is CASSFEATISYNEQFF. Here the CDR3 DNA reads TGTGCCAGCAGCTTTGAGGCCACCATATCCTACAATGAGCAGTTCTTC.